Detailed here is one TCR beta chain. The germline gives CDR1 MNHEY, CDR2 SVGAGI. CDR3 length equals 14 residues. V lost 7 bases to trimming and J lost 2 bases, with 15 bases between them. The data originate from a study of T-cell memory formation after mild COVID-19. TCRdb reanalysed the 5' RACE reads using MiXCR and keeps one entry per CDR3 protein. The data show some 48,000 distinct CDR3 sequences, roughly a quarter seen once. The V and J genes are TRBV6-5 and TRBJ2-7; D uncertain. Sequences were obtained from PBMCs or a T cell subset sorted from them (not recorded which). This sequence originates from a man between 18 and 35 years old who had mild COVID-19 (a few samples of this study predate the infection). Cell type and time point are not known. The DNA for the CDR3 is TGTGCCAGCACCCCGCTGGGAAGAACCTACGAGCAGTACTTC. Its translation: CASTPLGRTYEQYF.